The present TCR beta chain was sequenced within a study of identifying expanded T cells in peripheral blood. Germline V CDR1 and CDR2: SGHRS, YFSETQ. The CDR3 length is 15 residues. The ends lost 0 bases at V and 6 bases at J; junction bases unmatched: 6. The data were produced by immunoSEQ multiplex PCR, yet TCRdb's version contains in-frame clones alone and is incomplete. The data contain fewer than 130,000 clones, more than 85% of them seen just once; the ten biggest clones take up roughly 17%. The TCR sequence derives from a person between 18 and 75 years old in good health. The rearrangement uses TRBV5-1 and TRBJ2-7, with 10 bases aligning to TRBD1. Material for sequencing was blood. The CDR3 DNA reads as TGCGCCAGCAGCTTGGTAGAGACAGGGGGCAGCGAGCAGTACTTC. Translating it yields CASSLVETGGSEQYF.